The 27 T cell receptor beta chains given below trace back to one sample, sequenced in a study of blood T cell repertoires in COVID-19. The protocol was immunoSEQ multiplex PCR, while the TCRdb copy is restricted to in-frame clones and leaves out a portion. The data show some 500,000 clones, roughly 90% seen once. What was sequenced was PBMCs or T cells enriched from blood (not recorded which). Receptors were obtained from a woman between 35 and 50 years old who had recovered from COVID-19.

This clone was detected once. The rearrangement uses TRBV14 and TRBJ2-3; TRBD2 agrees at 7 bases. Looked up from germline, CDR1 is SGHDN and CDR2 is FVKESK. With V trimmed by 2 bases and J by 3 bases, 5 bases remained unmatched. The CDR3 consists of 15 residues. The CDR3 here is CASSQTSARTDTQYF. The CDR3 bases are TGTGCCAGCAGCCAAACTAGCGCGAGAACAGATACGCAGTATTTT.

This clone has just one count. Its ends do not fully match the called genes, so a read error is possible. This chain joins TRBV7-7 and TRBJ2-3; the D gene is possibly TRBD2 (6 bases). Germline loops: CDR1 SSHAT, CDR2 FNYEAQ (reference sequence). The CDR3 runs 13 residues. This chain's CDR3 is CASSLDGGDTQYF. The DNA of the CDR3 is TGTGCTAGCAGCTTAGACGGGGGAGATACGCAGTATTTT. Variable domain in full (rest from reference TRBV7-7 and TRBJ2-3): GAGVSQSPRYKVTKRGQDVTLRCDPISSHATLYWYQQALGQGPEFLTYFNYEAQPDKSGLPSDRFSAERPEGSISTLTIQRTEQRDSAMYRCASSLDGGDTQYFGPGTRLTVL.

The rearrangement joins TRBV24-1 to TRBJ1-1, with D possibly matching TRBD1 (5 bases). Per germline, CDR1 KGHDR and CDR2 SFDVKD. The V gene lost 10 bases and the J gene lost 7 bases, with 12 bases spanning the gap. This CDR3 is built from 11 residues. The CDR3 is CATTFQGEAFF. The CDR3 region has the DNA TGTGCCACAACATTCCAGGGTGAAGCTTTCTTT.

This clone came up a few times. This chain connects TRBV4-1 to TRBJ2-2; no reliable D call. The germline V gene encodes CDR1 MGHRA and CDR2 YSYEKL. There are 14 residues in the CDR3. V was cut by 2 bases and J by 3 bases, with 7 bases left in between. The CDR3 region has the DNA TGCGCCAGCAGCCAATCCCTGTACACCGGGGAGCTGTTTTTT. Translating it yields CASSQSLYTGELFF.

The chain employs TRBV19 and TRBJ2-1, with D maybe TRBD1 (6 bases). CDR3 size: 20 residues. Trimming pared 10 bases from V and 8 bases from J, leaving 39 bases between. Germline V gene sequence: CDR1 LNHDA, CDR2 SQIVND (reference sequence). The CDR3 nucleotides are TGTGCCACCCCATCCCTCCCCCGTCCATACAGGGACGAGGTCGTCCATGAGCAGTTCTTC. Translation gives CATPSLPRPYRDEVVHEQFF.

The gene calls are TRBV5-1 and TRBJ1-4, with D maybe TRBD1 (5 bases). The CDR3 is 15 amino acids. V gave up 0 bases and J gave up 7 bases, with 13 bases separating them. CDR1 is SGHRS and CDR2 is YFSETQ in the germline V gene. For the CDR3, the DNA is TGCGCCAGCAGCTTGGCCCGGGGGGGAGGTGAAAAACTGTTTTTT. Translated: CASSLARGGGEKLFF.

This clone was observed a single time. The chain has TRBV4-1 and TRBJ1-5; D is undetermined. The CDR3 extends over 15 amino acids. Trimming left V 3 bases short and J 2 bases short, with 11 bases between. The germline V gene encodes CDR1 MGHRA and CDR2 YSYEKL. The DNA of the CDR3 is TGCGCCAGCAGCCATGACCGGGAGGGCAATCAGCCCCAGCATTTT. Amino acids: CASSHDREGNQPQHF.

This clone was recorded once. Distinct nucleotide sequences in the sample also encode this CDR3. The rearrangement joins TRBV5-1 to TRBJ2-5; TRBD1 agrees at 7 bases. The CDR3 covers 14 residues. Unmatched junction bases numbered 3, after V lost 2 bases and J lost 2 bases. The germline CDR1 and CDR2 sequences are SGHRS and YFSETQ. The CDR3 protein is CASSFGTAQETQYF. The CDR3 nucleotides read TGCGCCAGCAGCTTCGGGACAGCTCAAGAGACCCAGTACTTC.

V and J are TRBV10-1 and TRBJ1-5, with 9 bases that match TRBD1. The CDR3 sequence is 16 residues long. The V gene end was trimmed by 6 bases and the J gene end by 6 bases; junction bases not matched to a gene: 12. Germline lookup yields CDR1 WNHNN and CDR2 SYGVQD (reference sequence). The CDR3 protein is CASRMTGGRFSQPQHF. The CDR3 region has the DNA TGCGCCAGCAGGATGACAGGGGGGCGGTTTAGTCAGCCCCAGCATTTT.

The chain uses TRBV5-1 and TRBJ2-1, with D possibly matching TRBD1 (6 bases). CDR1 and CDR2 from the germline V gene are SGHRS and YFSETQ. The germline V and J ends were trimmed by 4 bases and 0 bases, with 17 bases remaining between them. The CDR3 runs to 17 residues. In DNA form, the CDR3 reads TGCGCCAGCAGCCCTGGACAGTTCCCGAGCTCCTACAATGAGCAGTTCTTC. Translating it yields CASSPGQFPSSYNEQFF.

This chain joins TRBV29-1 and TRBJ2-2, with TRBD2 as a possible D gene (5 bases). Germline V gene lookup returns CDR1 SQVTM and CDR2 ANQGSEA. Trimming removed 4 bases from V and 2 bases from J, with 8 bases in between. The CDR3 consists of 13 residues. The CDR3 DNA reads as TGCAGCGTTGGGACTGTCAACACCGGGGAGCTGTTTTTT. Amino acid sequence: CSVGTVNTGELFF.

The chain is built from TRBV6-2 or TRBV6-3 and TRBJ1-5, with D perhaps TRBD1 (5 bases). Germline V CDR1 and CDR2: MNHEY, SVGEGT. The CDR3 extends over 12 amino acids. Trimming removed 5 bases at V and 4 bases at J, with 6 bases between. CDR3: CASSRGNQPQHF. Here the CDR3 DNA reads TGTGCCAGCAGTCGGGGGAATCAGCCCCAGCATTTT.

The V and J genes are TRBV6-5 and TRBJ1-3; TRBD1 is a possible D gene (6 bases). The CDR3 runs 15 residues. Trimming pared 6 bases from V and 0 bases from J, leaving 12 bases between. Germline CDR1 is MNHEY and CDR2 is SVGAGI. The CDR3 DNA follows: TGTGCCAGCAGGAACACAGGGAGCTCTGGAAACACCATATATTTT. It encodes CASRNTGSSGNTIYF.

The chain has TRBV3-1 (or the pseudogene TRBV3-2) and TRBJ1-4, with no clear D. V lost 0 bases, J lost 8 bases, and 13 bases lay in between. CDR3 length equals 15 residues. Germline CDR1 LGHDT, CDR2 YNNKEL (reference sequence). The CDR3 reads CASSQEGGKGEKLFF. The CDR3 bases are TGTGCCAGCAGCCAAGAGGGAGGGAAGGGCGAAAAACTGTTTTTT.

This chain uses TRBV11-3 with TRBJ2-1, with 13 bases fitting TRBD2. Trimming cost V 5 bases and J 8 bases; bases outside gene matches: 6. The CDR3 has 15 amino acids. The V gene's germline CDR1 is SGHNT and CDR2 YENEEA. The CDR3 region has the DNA TGTGCCAGCAGCGCGGGACTAGCGGGATCCTATGAGCAGTTCTTC. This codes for CASSAGLAGSYEQFF.

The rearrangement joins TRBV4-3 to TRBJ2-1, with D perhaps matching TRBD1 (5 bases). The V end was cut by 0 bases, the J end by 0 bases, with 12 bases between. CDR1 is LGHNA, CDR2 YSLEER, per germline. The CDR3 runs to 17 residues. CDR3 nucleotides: TGCGCCAGCAGCCAAGATTCAGGGCAGAGCTCCTACAATGAGCAGTTCTTC. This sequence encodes CASSQDSGQSSYNEQFF.

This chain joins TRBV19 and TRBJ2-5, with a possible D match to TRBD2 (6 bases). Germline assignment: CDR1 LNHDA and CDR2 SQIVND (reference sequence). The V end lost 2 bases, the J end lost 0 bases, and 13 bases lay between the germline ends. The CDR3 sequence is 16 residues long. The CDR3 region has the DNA TGTGCCAGTAGTATATGGGGGGTGGGCGACCAAGAGACCCAGTACTTC. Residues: CASSIWGVGDQETQYF.

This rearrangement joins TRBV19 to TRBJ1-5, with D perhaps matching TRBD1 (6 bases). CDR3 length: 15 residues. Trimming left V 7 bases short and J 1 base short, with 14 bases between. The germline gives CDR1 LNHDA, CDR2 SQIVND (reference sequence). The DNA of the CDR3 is TGTGCCAGTACCCTCTTCAGGGGCAGCAATCAGCCCCAGCATTTT. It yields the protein CASTLFRGSNQPQHF.

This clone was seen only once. The CDR3 sequence is CASSFRDPGRNEKLFF. The DNA of the CDR3 is TGTGCCAGCAGCTTTAGGGACCCCGGGAGGAATGAAAAACTGTTTTTT. This chain connects TRBV11-2 to TRBJ1-4; maybe TRBD1 (5 bases). Germline V gene lookup returns CDR1 SGHAT and CDR2 FQNNGV. Trimming stripped 3 bases from V and 5 bases from J, with 16 bases between. This CDR3 is built from 16 residues. Full variable domain (missing parts from reference TRBV11-2 and TRBJ1-4): EAGVAQSPRYKIIEKRQSVAFWCNPISGHATLYWYQQILGQGPKLLIQFQNNGVVDDSQLPKDRFSAERLKGVDSTLKIQPAKLEDSAVYLCASSFRDPGRNEKLFFGSGTQLSVL.

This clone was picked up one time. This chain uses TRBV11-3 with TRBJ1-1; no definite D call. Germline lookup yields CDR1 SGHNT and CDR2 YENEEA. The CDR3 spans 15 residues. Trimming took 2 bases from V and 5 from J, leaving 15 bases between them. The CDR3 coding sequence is TGTGCCAGCAGCTTATCCGACCGGGGTGTTACTGAAGCTTTCTTT. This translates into CASSLSDRGVTEAFF.

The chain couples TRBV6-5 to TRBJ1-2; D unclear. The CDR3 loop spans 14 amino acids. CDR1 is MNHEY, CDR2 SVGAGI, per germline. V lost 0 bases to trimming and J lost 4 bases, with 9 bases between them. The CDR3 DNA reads TGTGCCAGCAGTTACTCCCAGTTTGGCTATGGCTACACCTTC. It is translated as CASSYSQFGYGYTF.

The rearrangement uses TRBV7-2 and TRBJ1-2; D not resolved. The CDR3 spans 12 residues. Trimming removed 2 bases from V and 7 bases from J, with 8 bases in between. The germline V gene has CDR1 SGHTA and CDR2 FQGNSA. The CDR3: CASSLNNAGYTF. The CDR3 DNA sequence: TGTGCCAGCAGCTTAAACAACGCTGGCTACACCTTC.

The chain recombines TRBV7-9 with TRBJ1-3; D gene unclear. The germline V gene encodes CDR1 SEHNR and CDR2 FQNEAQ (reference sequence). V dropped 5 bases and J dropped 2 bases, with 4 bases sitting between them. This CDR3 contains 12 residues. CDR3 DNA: TGTGCCAGCAGCAATACTGGAAACACCATATATTTT. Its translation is CASSNTGNTIYF.

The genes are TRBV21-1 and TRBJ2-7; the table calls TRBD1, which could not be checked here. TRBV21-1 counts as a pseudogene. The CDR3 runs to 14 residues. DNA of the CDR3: TGTGCCAGCAGCAGATACAGGGGAGGAGGCGAGCAGTACTTC. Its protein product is CASSRYRGGGEQYF.

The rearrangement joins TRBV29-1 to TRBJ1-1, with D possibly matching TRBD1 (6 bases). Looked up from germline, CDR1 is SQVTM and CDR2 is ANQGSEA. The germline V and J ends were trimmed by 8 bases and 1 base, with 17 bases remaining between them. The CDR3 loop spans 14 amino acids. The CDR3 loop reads CSCRGGNPNTEAFF. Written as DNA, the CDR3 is TGCAGCTGCCGGGGGGGCAACCCGAACACTGAAGCTTTCTTT.

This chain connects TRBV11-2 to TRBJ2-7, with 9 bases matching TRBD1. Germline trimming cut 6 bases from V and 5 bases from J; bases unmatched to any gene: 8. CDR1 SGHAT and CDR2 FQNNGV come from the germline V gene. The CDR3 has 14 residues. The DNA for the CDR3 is TGTGCCAGCAGACCGGGACAGGGTAGAGACGAGCAGTACTTC. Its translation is CASRPGQGRDEQYF.

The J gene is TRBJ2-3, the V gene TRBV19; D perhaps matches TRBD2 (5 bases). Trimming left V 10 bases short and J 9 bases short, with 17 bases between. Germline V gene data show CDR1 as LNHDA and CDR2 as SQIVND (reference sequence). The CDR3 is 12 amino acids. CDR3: CATMTRPGTQYF. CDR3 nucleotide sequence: TGTGCCACCATGACACGCCCGGGGACGCAGTATTTT.